A selection of T cell receptor beta chains follows, all from one sample in a study of cytomegalovirus exposure and HLA in healthy donors. Assay: immunoSEQ multiplex PCR; the TCRdb copy retains only in-frame clones and omits some. The table lists about 98,000 clones, 70% to 80% of them singletons, with around 9.9% in the top ten. Sequencing input: PBMCs. The receptors derive from a man between 18 and 29 years old in good health and CMV-seropositive. Each CDR3 is given with its conserved first and last residue. A D gene is named only where the DNA matches it firmly. Clone size is stated in some rows and not others, as once, few, many or a class when expanded.

D gene	V gene	clone size	J gene	CDR3 DNA	CDR3 protein
.	TRBV7-9	.	TRBJ2-1	TGTGCCAGCAGCTTAGCGGAAACAGGGAAGAATGAGCAGTTCTTC	CASSLAETGKNEQFF
TRBD2	TRBV7-6	.	TRBJ2-3	TGTGCCAGCAGGCAAACGGGACTAGCGGGGGAAGATACGCAGTATTTT	CASRQTGLAGEDTQYF
.	TRBV19	.	TRBJ2-3	TGTGCCAGTAGTATGAGTTTCAGGAGCACAGATACGCAGTATTTT	CASSMSFRSTDTQYF
.	TRBV7-9	.	TRBJ2-7	TGTGCCAGCAGCTTATCCAGGGATGCCTACGAGCAGTACTTC	CASSLSRDAYEQYF
.	TRBV7-8	few	TRBJ1-1	TGTGCCAGCAGCTTAGGAGGGTCGAACACTGAAGCTTTCTTT	CASSLGGSNTEAFF
TRBD1	TRBV10-3	.	TRBJ2-7	TGTGCCATCAGCACAGGGGCACTAGGAGAGCAGTACTTC	CAISTGALGEQYF
.	TRBV18	.	TRBJ2-7	TGTGCCAGCTCACCACTCAGGGAATACGAGCAGTACTTC	CASSPLREYEQYF
.	TRBV27	once	TRBJ2-3	TGTGCCAGCAGTTTATCGAGGTCCTTTAGCACAGATACGCAGTATTTT	CASSLSRSFSTDTQYF
.	TRBV6-5	few	TRBJ1-1	TGTGCCAGCAGTCGCCCAGAAGACACTGAAGCTTTCTTT	CASSRPEDTEAFF
TRBD2	TRBV5-4	.	TRBJ2-2	TGTGCCAGCAGCGACGGACTAGCGGGGGTTGAGACCGGGGAGCTGTTTTTT	CASSDGLAGVETGELFF
TRBD2	TRBV15	.	TRBJ2-2	TGTGCCACCAGCAGAGGGGGGGGTGGTAACGGGGAGCTGTTTTTT	CATSRGGGGNGELFF
.	TRBV4-2	.	TRBJ2-2	TGTGCCAGCAGCCAAGATCCCCTAGTTACGGCCGGGGAGCTGTTTTTT	CASSQDPLVTAGELFF
TRBD1	TRBV28	.	TRBJ2-4	TGTGCCAGCAATGTCGTAGGGGGACAGGGAGGGAAAAACATTCAGTACTTC	CASNVVGGQGGKNIQYF
TRBD2	TRBV6-1	.	TRBJ2-5	TGTGCCAGCAGTGAGAAGGCTAGCGGGGGGTCCCAAGAGACCCAGTACTTC	CASSEKASGGSQETQYF
.	TRBV7-2	.	TRBJ1-5	TGTGCCAGCAGCTTTTGGCAGAGCAATCAGCCCCAGCATTTT	CASSFWQSNQPQHF
.	TRBV7-9	.	TRBJ1-4	TGTGCCAGCAGCCTTAGGCGGGGTACTAATGAAAAACTGTTTTTT	CASSLRRGTNEKLFF
TRBD1	TRBV5-4	.	TRBJ2-7	TGTGCCAGCAGCTTTGGGACAGCGAGCTCCTACGAGCAGTACTTC	CASSFGTASSYEQYF
TRBD1	TRBV6-1	.	TRBJ2-2	TGTGCCAGCAGTGAAGCGAGGACAGGGGGCTTCGCCGGGGAGCTGTTTTTT	CASSEARTGGFAGELFF
.	TRBV12-2	.	TRBJ2-7	TGTGCAAGTCGCACCCCGGGCGGGGGGGCGAAGCAGTACTTC	CASRTPGGGAKQYF
.	TRBV6-5	.	TRBJ2-2	TGTGCCAGCACAACCCGGTCAGGGAACACCGGGGAGCTGTTTTTT	CASTTRSGNTGELFF
TRBD1	TRBV28	.	TRBJ1-6	TGTGCCAGCAGTTTCCCACTAGGACAGGGGGCGCACTCACCCCTCCACTTT	CASSFPLGQGAHSPLHF
.	TRBV5-4	.	TRBJ2-7	TGTGCCAGCAGCGTGGGTACTTCTCCCCTTTACGAGCAGTACTTC	CASSVGTSPLYEQYF
.	TRBV14	few	TRBJ2-2	TGTGCCAGCAGCCAAGACAGTACCGGGGAGCTGTTTTTT	CASSQDSTGELFF